These T cell receptor beta chains were read from a single sample in a study of CD8 T cells in Susac syndrome. TCRdb re-analysed the immunoSEQ multiplex PCR reads in MiXCR, keeping a single row per CDR3 protein. The sample contains hundreds of thousands of distinct CDR3 sequences, 65% to 90% of which appear only once. The sample taken for sequencing was CD8+ T cells from PBMCs. The receptors originated from a human donor with multiple sclerosis. Each CDR3 is given with its conserved first and last residue. A D gene is named only where the DNA matches it firmly. Clone size is given for some rows only: seen once, a few or many times, or a class if the clone is expanded.

size: NA
J: TRBJ2-5
D: NA
V: TRBV7-2
DNA: TGTGCCAGCAGCCCGAGTGGGGTAGCGGCTCCCCAGTACTTC
CDR3: CASSPSGVAAPQYF

size: NA
J: TRBJ2-2
D: NA
V: TRBV6-5
DNA: TGTGCCAGCAGTTATGACGGATCCGGGGAGCTGTTTTTT
CDR3: CASSYDGSGELFF

size: few
J: TRBJ2-7
D: TRBD1
V: TRBV4-2
DNA: TGTGCCAGCAGCCGTCTGGACAGGGCTTACGAGCAGTACTTC
CDR3: CASSRLDRAYEQYF

size: few
J: TRBJ2-1
D: NA
V: TRBV19
DNA: TGTGCCAGTAGTGCGACTGGGTACAATGAGCAGTTCTTC
CDR3: CASSATGYNEQFF

size: NA
J: TRBJ1-1
D: NA
V: TRBV28
DNA: TGTGCCAGCAGTCCCCCCCCCAGGCGCCTTCAGTCCATGAACACTGAAGCTTTCTTT
CDR3: CASSPPPRRLQSMNTEAFF

size: NA
J: TRBJ2-1
D: NA
V: TRBV5-6
DNA: TGTGCCAGCAGCTTGGGTAATCACAATGAGCAGTTCTTC
CDR3: CASSLGNHNEQFF

size: NA
J: TRBJ2-1
D: TRBD2
V: TRBV4-1
DNA: TGCGCCAGCAGCCAAGAGAGGTCTAGCGGATACAATGAGCAGTTCTTC
CDR3: CASSQERSSGYNEQFF

size: NA
J: TRBJ2-3
D: NA
V: TRBV4-2
DNA: TGTGCCAGCAGCCAAGGAACAGGTTCAGATACGCAGTATTTT
CDR3: CASSQGTGSDTQYF

size: NA
J: TRBJ2-1
D: TRBD2
V: TRBV19
DNA: TGTGCCAGTAGGGAACAGGGACTAGCGGGCGGCGAGCAGTTCTTC
CDR3: CASREQGLAGGEQFF

size: few
J: TRBJ2-6
D: TRBD2
V: TRBV5-4
DNA: TGTGCCAGCAGCCAGGGACTAGCGGGATCTGGGGCCAACGTCCTGACTTTC
CDR3: CASSQGLAGSGANVLTF

size: NA
J: TRBJ1-2
D: NA
V: TRBV4-2
DNA: TGTGCCAGCAGCCAAGAAACGGCCGACAGCTATGGCTACACCTTC
CDR3: CASSQETADSYGYTF

size: NA
J: TRBJ2-2
D: NA
V: TRBV25-1
DNA: TGTGCAGGGGAAGGGAACACCGGGGAGCTGTTTTTT
CDR3: CAGEGNTGELFF

size: NA
J: TRBJ2-1
D: NA
V: TRBV3-1
DNA: TGTGCCAGCAGCCAAGCCCCCGGACTCCTTTACAATGAGCAGTTCTTC
CDR3: CASSQAPGLLYNEQFF

size: NA
J: TRBJ2-2
D: TRBD2
V: TRBV29-1
DNA: TGCAGCGTTGAAGATCCCTGGACTAGGAACACCGGGGAGCTGTTTTTT
CDR3: CSVEDPWTRNTGELFF

size: NA
J: TRBJ2-1
D: TRBD2
V: TRBV7-2
DNA: TGTGCCAGCAGCCCCGAACCCCGGCTAGCGGGCTACTACAATGAGCAGTTCTTC
CDR3: CASSPEPRLAGYYNEQFF

size: NA
J: TRBJ2-3
D: NA
V: TRBV7-9
DNA: TGTGCCAGCAGCTTACGAGGGGGAGATACGCAGTATTTT
CDR3: CASSLRGGDTQYF

size: NA
J: TRBJ2-2
D: NA
V: TRBV2
DNA: TGTGCCAGCAGTGATACCGGGACCGATCGCCTGTTTTTT
CDR3: CASSDTGTDRLFF

size: NA
J: TRBJ2-7
D: TRBD2
V: TRBV6-5
DNA: TGTGCCAGCAGTTACGGTGATCTAGTGGGAGGGAACGAACAGTACTTC
CDR3: CASSYGDLVGGNEQYF

size: NA
J: TRBJ2-1
D: NA
V: TRBV12-3/TRBV12-4
DNA: TGTGCCAGCAGTTTACGGGGTAGCAATGAGCAGTTCTTC
CDR3: CASSLRGSNEQFF

size: NA
J: TRBJ1-1
D: NA
V: TRBV7-6
DNA: TGTGCCAGCAGCTCACGAGGCCGGGACGGGAGTCGGGAGACTGAAGCTTTCTTT
CDR3: CASSSRGRDGSRETEAFF

size: NA
J: TRBJ1-4
D: NA
V: TRBV10-2
DNA: TGCGCCAGCAGTGAGTCTTCTTATGAAAAACTGTTTTTT
CDR3: CASSESSYEKLFF

size: once
J: TRBJ1-1
D: NA
V: TRBV5-1
DNA: TGCGCCAGCAGCTCTTCTACAGGGAGCTTAACTGAAGCTTTCTTT
CDR3: CASSSSTGSLTEAFF

size: NA
J: TRBJ1-5
D: TRBD1
V: TRBV18
DNA: TGTGCCAGCTCACCAGGCTCCGGGACAGATAGCAATCAGCCCCAGCATTTT
CDR3: CASSPGSGTDSNQPQHF

size: NA
J: TRBJ2-7
D: NA
V: TRBV9
DNA: TGTGCCAGCAGCACCTACAACTACGAGCAGTACTTC
CDR3: CASSTYNYEQYF

size: NA
J: TRBJ2-7
D: NA
V: TRBV7-6
DNA: TGTGCCAGCAGTCTCTGGACGGGACCGTACGAGCAGTACTTC
CDR3: CASSLWTGPYEQYF

size: NA
J: TRBJ2-7
D: NA
V: TRBV7-9
DNA: TGTGCCAGCAGCCCCATACTAGTGAATGAGCAGTACTTC
CDR3: CASSPILVNEQYF

size: NA
J: TRBJ2-2
D: NA
V: TRBV12-3/TRBV12-4
DNA: TGTGCCAGCAGTTTTCCAGGATCGGTCGGGGAGCTGTTTTTT
CDR3: CASSFPGSVGELFF

size: NA
J: TRBJ2-1
D: TRBD2
V: TRBV29-1
DNA: TGCAGCGTGAGGGGAGGGCGGGAGCAGTTCTTC
CDR3: CSVRGGREQFF

size: NA
J: TRBJ1-2
D: NA
V: TRBV12-3/TRBV12-4
DNA: TGTGCCAGCAGTTTTTCGACATTCTTCCCCTACGGCTACACCTTC
CDR3: CASSFSTFFPYGYTF

size: NA
J: TRBJ2-7
D: NA
V: TRBV5-8
DNA: TGTGCCAGCAGCTTGAACCTTGATAATGGCAAGTACTTC
CDR3: CASSLNLDNGKYF

size: once
J: TRBJ1-3
D: NA
V: TRBV11-2
DNA: TGTGCCAGCAGCTTAGGCAGGGCCCCGAGCTCTGGAAACACCATATATTTT
CDR3: CASSLGRAPSSGNTIYF

size: NA
J: TRBJ2-2
D: NA
V: TRBV7-9
DNA: TGTGCCAGCAGCCCACGGGGGATCTCGGCCGGGGAGCTGTTTTTT
CDR3: CASSPRGISAGELFF

size: NA
J: TRBJ2-4
D: NA
V: TRBV30
DNA: TGTGCCTGGAGTGGCGGTGAGAACATTCAGTACTTC
CDR3: CAWSGGENIQYF

size: once
J: TRBJ1-2
D: TRBD1
V: TRBV7-9
DNA: TGTGCCAGCAGCTGGGGTGCGCGAAGACAGGGGATTTTCAACTATGGCTACACCTTC
CDR3: CASSWGARRQGIFNYGYTF

size: NA
J: TRBJ2-3
D: TRBD2
V: TRBV28
DNA: TGTGCCAGCAGTTTATTGGCTAGCGGGAGGCCCCACCGTGCGCAGTATTTT
CDR3: CASSLLASGRPHRAQYF

size: once
J: TRBJ2-3
D: NA
V: TRBV4-2
DNA: TGTGCCAGCAGCCAAGATGTTTATACGCAGTATTTT
CDR3: CASSQDVYTQYF

size: NA
J: TRBJ1-2
D: NA
V: TRBV6-2/TRBV6-3
DNA: TGTGCCAGCAGAGCATCCCGCGGGGAGGGGCTCCTTTTCTATGGCTACACCTTC
CDR3: CASRASRGEGLLFYGYTF

size: NA
J: TRBJ2-1
D: NA
V: TRBV29-1
DNA: TGCAGCGTTGGTGCCAGCGGAGCATCCTACAATGAGCAGTTCTTC
CDR3: CSVGASGASYNEQFF

size: NA
J: TRBJ1-2
D: TRBD1
V: TRBV7-9
DNA: TGTGCCAGCAGCGGACAGGGGGCAGCCTCCGGCTACACCTTC
CDR3: CASSGQGAASGYTF

size: NA
J: TRBJ1-1
D: TRBD1
V: TRBV6-2/TRBV6-3
DNA: TGTGCCAGCAGTTTCGCCACAGGGGGCCCTGAAGCTTTCTTT
CDR3: CASSFATGGPEAFF

size: NA
J: TRBJ1-2
D: TRBD1
V: TRBV20-1
DNA: TGCAGTGCTCTGGGACAGGGTGGCTATGGCTACACCTTC
CDR3: CSALGQGGYGYTF

size: NA
J: TRBJ2-1
D: TRBD2
V: TRBV4-1
DNA: TGCGCCAGCAGCCAACCCGGGAGCGGGGTTGAGCAGTTCTTC
CDR3: CASSQPGSGVEQFF

size: NA
J: TRBJ2-7
D: TRBD1
V: TRBV15
DNA: TGTGCCACCGGTGGGGCAGGGGGCTATGAGCAGTACTTC
CDR3: CATGGAGGYEQYF

size: NA
J: TRBJ2-7
D: NA
V: TRBV9
DNA: TGTGCCAGCAGCGCAGACAGCGACCCCCGCTACGAGCAGTACTTC
CDR3: CASSADSDPRYEQYF

size: NA
J: TRBJ2-7
D: NA
V: TRBV5-6
DNA: TGTGCCAGCAGCTTGGTCGCAGCGTTATCCTACGAGCAGTACTTC
CDR3: CASSLVAALSYEQYF

size: NA
J: TRBJ1-5
D: TRBD1
V: TRBV4-3
DNA: TGCGCCAGCAGCGTACGGGTAGGGGGCCTGAATCAGCCCCAGCATTTT
CDR3: CASSVRVGGLNQPQHF

size: NA
J: TRBJ2-3
D: TRBD1
V: TRBV20-1
DNA: TGCAGTGCTAGGCCCGGGACAGGGGGCCTGGATACGCAGTATTTT
CDR3: CSARPGTGGLDTQYF

size: NA
J: TRBJ2-2
D: TRBD1
V: TRBV12-3/TRBV12-4
DNA: TGTGCCAGCAGCCCCAGAAGAGGGGGCCCCGGGGAGCTGTTTTTT
CDR3: CASSPRRGGPGELFF

size: NA
J: TRBJ2-7
D: TRBD1
V: TRBV28
DNA: TGTGCCAGCAGTTTAGAGGGACAGGGGCTTCTCGAGCAGTACTTC
CDR3: CASSLEGQGLLEQYF

size: NA
J: TRBJ1-1
D: NA
V: TRBV4-3
DNA: TGCGCCAGCAGCCAAGATGGAGGAGGAATGACCGCTGAAGCTTTCTTT
CDR3: CASSQDGGGMTAEAFF

size: NA
J: TRBJ1-1
D: NA
V: TRBV6-5
DNA: TGTGCCAGCAGTGTAAGGGGTTACTACACTGAAGCTTTCTTT
CDR3: CASSVRGYYTEAFF

size: NA
J: TRBJ2-1
D: NA
V: TRBV2
DNA: TGTGCCAGCATTCCCTGGGGAATCCGCTCCTACAATGAGCAGTTCTTC
CDR3: CASIPWGIRSYNEQFF

size: NA
J: TRBJ2-2
D: NA
V: TRBV5-4
DNA: TGTGCCAGCAGCCCAGGGTGGAGCACCGGGGAGCTGTTTTTT
CDR3: CASSPGWSTGELFF

size: NA
J: TRBJ2-3
D: TRBD2
V: TRBV4-2
DNA: TGTGCCAGCAGCCCCGGGGCGGGAGGAACAGATACGCAGTATTTT
CDR3: CASSPGAGGTDTQYF

size: NA
J: TRBJ1-1
D: TRBD1
V: TRBV2
DNA: TGTGCCAGCAGGAAACAGGGGGCGAGGACTGAAGCTTTCTTT
CDR3: CASRKQGARTEAFF

size: NA
J: TRBJ2-7
D: NA
V: TRBV25-1
DNA: TGTGCCAGCAGTGAAAACGGTAATGGACAGTACGAGCAGTACTTC
CDR3: CASSENGNGQYEQYF

size: once
J: TRBJ1-2
D: NA
V: TRBV20-1
DNA: TGCAGTGCTAGACTCCTACGGGTTGAAAATGGCTACACCTTC
CDR3: CSARLLRVENGYTF

size: NA
J: TRBJ1-5
D: NA
V: TRBV3-1
DNA: TGTGCCAGCAGCCAAGATTGGGCGGGTGCCCTTGGCAATCAGCCCCAGCATTTT
CDR3: CASSQDWAGALGNQPQHF

size: NA
J: TRBJ1-2
D: NA
V: TRBV7-2
DNA: TGTGCCAGCAGCGGTACCCTGGGACCGCCACTCTATGGCTACACCTTC
CDR3: CASSGTLGPPLYGYTF

size: NA
J: TRBJ2-1
D: NA
V: TRBV27
DNA: TGTGCCAGCAGTTATTCGGAGTACAATGAGCAGTTCTTC
CDR3: CASSYSEYNEQFF